This T cell receptor (beta chain) was sequenced in a study of T cell clonality in common variable immunodeficiency. Clones were sequenced by immunoSEQ multiplex PCR, and TCRdb holds only the in-frame ones, with some missing. The record shows over 50,000 clones for this sample, with no singletons present. This clone was seen ten or more times. The read falls 3 residues short of the CDR3 end, and the missing part is taken from the germline J gene. Germline loops: CDR1 SGHRS, CDR2 YFSETQ. The CDR3 contains 15 residues. Losses at the gene ends were 0 bases for V and 4 bases for J; bases not matched to a gene: 5.

The material sequenced was peripheral blood mononuclear cells. J is TRBJ2-3 and V is TRBV5-1, with 7 positions matching TRBD2. This TCR was recovered from a person aged 18 to 75 in good health. The CDR3 bases that were read are TGCGCCAGCAGCTTGGTGGCTAGCGGTGCAGATACG. It codes for CASSLVASGADT. The full CDR3 sequence reads CASSLVASGADTQYF. Together with reference TRBV5-1 and TRBJ2-3, the CDR3 gives the full variable domain: KAGVTQTPRYLIKTRGQQVTLSCSPISGHRSVSWYQQTPGQGLQFLFEYFSETQRNKGNFPGRFSGRQFSNSRSEMNVSTLELGDSALYLCASSLVASGADTQYFGPGTRLTVL.